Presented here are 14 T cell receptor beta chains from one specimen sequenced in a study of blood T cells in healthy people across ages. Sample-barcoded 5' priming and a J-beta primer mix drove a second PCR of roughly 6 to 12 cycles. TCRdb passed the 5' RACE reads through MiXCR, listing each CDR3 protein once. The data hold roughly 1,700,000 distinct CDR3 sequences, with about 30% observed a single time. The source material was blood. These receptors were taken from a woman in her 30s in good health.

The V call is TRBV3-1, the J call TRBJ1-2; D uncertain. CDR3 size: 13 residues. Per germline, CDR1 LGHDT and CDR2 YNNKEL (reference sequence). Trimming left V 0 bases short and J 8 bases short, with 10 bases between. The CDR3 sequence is CASSQERSRGYTF. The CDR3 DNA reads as TGTGCCAGCAGCCAAGAACGCTCTCGGGGCTACACCTTC. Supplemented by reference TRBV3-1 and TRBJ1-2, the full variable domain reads DTAVSQTPKYLVTQMGNDKSIKCEQNLGHDTMYWYKQDSKKFLKIMFSYNNKELIINETVPNRFSPKSPDKAHLNLHINSLELGDSAVYFCASSQERSRGYTFGSGTRLTVV.

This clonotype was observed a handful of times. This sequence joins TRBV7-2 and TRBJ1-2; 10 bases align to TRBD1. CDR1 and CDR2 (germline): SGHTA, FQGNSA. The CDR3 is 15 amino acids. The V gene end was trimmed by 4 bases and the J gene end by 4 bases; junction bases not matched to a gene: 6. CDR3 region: CASSSRDRGSYGYTF. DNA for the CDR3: TGTGCCAGCAGCTCCCGGGACAGGGGTTCCTATGGCTACACCTTC.

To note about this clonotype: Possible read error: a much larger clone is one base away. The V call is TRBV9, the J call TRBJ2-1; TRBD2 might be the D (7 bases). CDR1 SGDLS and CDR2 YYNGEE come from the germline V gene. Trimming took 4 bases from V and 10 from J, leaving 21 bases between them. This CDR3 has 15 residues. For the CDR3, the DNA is TGTGCCAGCAGCAGAGGGGGGGATTTCTCCTACGAGCAGTTCTTC. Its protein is CASSRGGDFSYEQFF. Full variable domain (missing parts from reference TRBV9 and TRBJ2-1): DSGVTQTPKHLITATGQRVTLRCSPRSGDLSVYWYQQSLDQGLQFLIQYYNGEERAKGNILERFSAQQFPDLHSELNLSSLELGDSALYFCASSRGGDFSYEQFFGPGTRLTVL.

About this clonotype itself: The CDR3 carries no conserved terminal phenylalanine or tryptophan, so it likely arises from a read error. The CDR3 sequence is CASSLDRADTQYL. In DNA, the CDR3 is TGTGCCAGCAGCTTAGACAGGGCAGATACGCAGTATTTG. The gene calls are TRBV7-8 and TRBJ2-3, with D possibly being TRBD1 (6 bases). The CDR3 runs 13 residues. V was pared by 1 base and J by 4 bases, with 6 bases between. Germline CDR1 is SGHVS and CDR2 is FQNEAQ.

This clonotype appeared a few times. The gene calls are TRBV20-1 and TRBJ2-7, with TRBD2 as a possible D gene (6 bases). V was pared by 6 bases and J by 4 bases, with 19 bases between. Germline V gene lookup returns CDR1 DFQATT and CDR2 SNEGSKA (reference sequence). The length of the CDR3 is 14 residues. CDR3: CSARPRDFHYEQYF. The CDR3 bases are TGCAGTGCCAGACCCCGGGACTTCCATTACGAGCAGTACTTC.

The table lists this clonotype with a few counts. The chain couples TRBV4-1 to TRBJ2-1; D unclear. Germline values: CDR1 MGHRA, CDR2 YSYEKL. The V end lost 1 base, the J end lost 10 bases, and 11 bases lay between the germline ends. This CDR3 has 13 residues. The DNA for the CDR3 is TGCGCCAGCAGCCAAGGACCCGACGGGGAGCAGTTCTTC. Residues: CASSQGPDGEQFF.

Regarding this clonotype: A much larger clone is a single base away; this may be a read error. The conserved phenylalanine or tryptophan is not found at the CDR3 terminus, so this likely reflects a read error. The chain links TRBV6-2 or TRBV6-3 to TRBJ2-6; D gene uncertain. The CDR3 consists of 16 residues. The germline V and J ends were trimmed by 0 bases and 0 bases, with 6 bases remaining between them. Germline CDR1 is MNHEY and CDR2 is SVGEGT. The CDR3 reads CASSYSQASGANVLTS. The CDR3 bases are TGTGCCAGCAGTTACTCGCAGGCCTCTGGGGCCAACGTCCTGACTTCC.

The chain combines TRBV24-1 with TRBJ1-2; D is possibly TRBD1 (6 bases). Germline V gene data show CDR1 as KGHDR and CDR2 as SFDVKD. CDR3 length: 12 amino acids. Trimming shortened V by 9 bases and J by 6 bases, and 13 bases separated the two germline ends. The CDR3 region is CATRGGGNGYTF. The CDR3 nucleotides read TGTGCCACCCGAGGGGGTGGGAATGGCTACACCTTC.

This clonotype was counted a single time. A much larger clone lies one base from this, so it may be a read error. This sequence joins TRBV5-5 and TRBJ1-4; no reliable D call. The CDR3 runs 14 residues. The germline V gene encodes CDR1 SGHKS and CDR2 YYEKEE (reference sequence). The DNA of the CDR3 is TGTGCCGGCAGCTTGTCGGGCGGAAGTGAAAAACTGTTTTTT. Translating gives CAGSLSGGSEKLFF.

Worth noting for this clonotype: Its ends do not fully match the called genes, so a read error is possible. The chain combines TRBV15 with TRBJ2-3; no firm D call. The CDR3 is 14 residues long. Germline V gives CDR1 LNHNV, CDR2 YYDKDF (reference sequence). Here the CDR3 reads CATSARTGLDMQYF. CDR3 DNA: TGTGCCACCAGCGCGCGGACGGGTCTAGATATGCAGTATTTT.

The CDR3 nucleotides are TGCAGTGCTCTAAGACAGGGAGTGGCAGATACGCAGTATTTT. It is translated as CSALRQGVADTQYF. The V and J genes are TRBV20-1 and TRBJ2-3; 7 nucleotides agree with TRBD1. J was trimmed by 4 bases and V by 5 bases; bases with no gene match: 9. Looked up from germline, CDR1 is DFQATT and CDR2 is SNEGSKA (reference sequence). CDR3 length: 14 residues.

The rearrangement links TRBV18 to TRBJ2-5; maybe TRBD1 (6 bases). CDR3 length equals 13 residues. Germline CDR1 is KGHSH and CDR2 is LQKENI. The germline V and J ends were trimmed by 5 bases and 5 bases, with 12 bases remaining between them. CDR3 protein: CASSNIDRETQYF. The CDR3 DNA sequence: TGTGCCAGCTCAAACATCGACAGGGAGACCCAGTACTTC.

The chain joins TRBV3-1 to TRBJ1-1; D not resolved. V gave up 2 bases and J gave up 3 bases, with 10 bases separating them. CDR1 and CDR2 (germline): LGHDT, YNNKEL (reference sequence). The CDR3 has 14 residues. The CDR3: CASSQSIVDTEAFF. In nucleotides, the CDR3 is TGTGCCAGCAGCCAATCTATTGTGGACACTGAAGCTTTCTTT. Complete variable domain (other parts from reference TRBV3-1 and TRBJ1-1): DTAVSQTPKYLVTQMGNDKSIKCEQNLGHDTMYWYKQDSKKFLKIMFSYNNKELIINETVPNRFSPKSPDKAHLNLHINSLELGDSAVYFCASSQSIVDTEAFFGQGTRLTVV.

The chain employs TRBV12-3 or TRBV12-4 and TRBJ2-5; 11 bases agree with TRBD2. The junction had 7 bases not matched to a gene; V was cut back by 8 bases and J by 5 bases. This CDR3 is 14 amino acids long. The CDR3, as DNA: TGTGCCAGCGGTAGCGGGGGGGCCAGGGAGACCCAGTACTTC. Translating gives CASGSGGARETQYF.